This TCR beta chain was sequenced in a study of control samples from healthy donors and cancer patients. The table came from immunoSEQ multiplex PCR; TCRdb's copy has only in-frame clones and leaves some out. Counted here are roughly 130,000 clones, over 75% occurring once; the ten biggest clones make up more than 2%. The sequenced material came from blood. The source of this sequence is a young man in good health.

The CDR3 here is CASSSGLGSDTQYF. The DNA for the CDR3 is TGTGCCAGCAGCTCCGGACTAGGATCAGATACGCAGTATTTT. V is TRBV11-3 and J is TRBJ2-3; 7 nucleotides agree with TRBD2. The CDR3 is made up of 14 amino acids. V dropped 4 bases and J dropped 4; count of bases not matched to a gene: 5. The germline V gene has CDR1 SGHNT and CDR2 YENEEA.